This TCR beta chain was identified in a study of T cells in localized non-small cell lung cancer. Findings and limits, study-wide: Peak T cell clonality was found in uninvolved adjacent lung, exceeding tumor.

This table comes from immunoSEQ multiplex PCR, and its TCRdb copy is limited to in-frame clones, with some not included. The sample shows 40,000 to 50,000 clones, about 88% of them seen only once. The CDR3 extends over 12 amino acids. The V end lost 5 bases, the J end lost 3 bases, and 8 bases lay between the germline ends. Germline CDR1 and CDR2: SGHTA and FQGNSA. In the case of this clone: Antigen specificity is unknown.

The clonotype originates from a female donor over 55 with stage I squamous cell lung carcinoma. The chain uses TRBV7-2 and TRBJ2-7, with D perhaps matching TRBD2 (6 bases). Specimen: peripheral blood, collected before any cancer treatment. The CDR3 DNA follows: TGTGCCAGCAGCCGTAGCGGCTACGAGCAGTACTTC. This gives the protein CASSRSGYEQYF.